The T cell receptor (beta chain) under discussion was sequenced for a study of blood T cell repertoires in COVID-19. Study details: Sample material is recorded as cDNA or gDNA derived from T cells, B-cell-depleted T cells, or PBMCs.

This clone has a count of ten or more. TCRdb keeps only in-frame clones here, not all; method: immunoSEQ multiplex PCR. The sample yields roughly 100,000 clones, 70% to 90% seen once. V lost 4 bases, J lost 4 bases, and 16 bases lay in between. The CDR3 runs 15 residues. Germline assignment: CDR1 LGHDT and CDR2 YNNKEL (reference sequence). This TCR came from a man aged 50 to 59 with active or convalescent COVID-19. The chain uses TRBV3-1 (or the pseudogene TRBV3-2) and TRBJ1-2, with a weak D call TRBD1 (6 bases). Specimen: peripheral blood. As DNA, the CDR3 is TGTGCCAGCAGCCCCGGACAGTCGATCGCCTATGGCTACACCTTC. Protein sequence: CASSPGQSIAYGYTF.